The following is a T cell receptor beta chain sequence with its context. The data are from a study of PD-L1 blockade in urothelial cancer. Looking at the study overall: Patients took up atezolizumab in the mid-2010s at 1,200 mg intravenously every 3 weeks. Blood analyses occurred 3 weeks (second dose) and 6 weeks post treatment start.

Method: immunoSEQ multiplex PCR; TCRdb's copy keeps in-frame clones and lacks some. The repertoire holds around 80,000 clones, roughly nine tenths seen once, with about 6% in the top ten. The CDR3 runs to 15 residues. Germline V gene data show CDR1 as SGHRS and CDR2 as YFSETQ. V was trimmed by 3 bases and J by 2 bases, leaving 15 bases between them. Patient disease was locally advanced or metastatic urothelial carcinoma. Patients yielded 1 to 8 samples each, pretreatment and on-treatment. This sequence joins TRBV5-1 and TRBJ2-7, with a weak D call TRBD1 (8 bases). This TCR was recovered from a woman aged 70-85 years with urothelial cancer. The sample here was PBMCs, taken around atezolizumab (anti-PD-L1) treatment. DNA for the CDR3: TGCGCCAGCAGCTCGAGCGGGACAGGAGCCTACGAGCAGTACTTC. Its translation is CASSSSGTGAYEQYF. Full variable domain (rest looked up from reference TRBV5-1 and TRBJ2-7): KAGVTQTPRYLIKTRGQQVTLSCSPISGHRSVSWYQQTPGQGLQFLFEYFSETQRNKGNFPGRFSGRQFSNSRSEMNVSTLELGDSALYLCASSSSGTGAYEQYFGPGTRLTVT.